This TCR beta chain appears in the sequencing data of a study of T-cell reconstitution after alpha-beta-depleted transplantation in children. General study results and limits: Diversity and T-cell counts at one year after transplant derived mostly from new T cells.

The library targeted TCRbeta and was prepared with unique molecular identifiers. TCRdb passed the PCR reads through MiXCR, listing each CDR3 protein once. The table includes around 200,000 distinct CDR3 sequences, approximately 8.4% detected once. This clonotype was counted at least ten times. The antigen remains unidentified. Germline CDR1 is MNHEY and CDR2 is SVGEGT. The CDR3 contains 13 residues. V lost 5 bases, J lost 3 bases, and 8 bases lay in between. The source of this sequence is a male patient aged 2-15 years who had a stem cell transplant for acute myeloid leukemia, so the T cells may come from the graft donor. V and J are TRBV6-2 or TRBV6-3 and TRBJ2-1, with D tentatively TRBD2 (6 bases). This sample comprised PBMCs, mostly from graft donor cells, obtained 360 days after TCRalphabeta/CD19-depleted stem cell transplant. CDR3: CASSGTFYNEQFF. For the CDR3, the DNA is TGTGCCAGCAGTGGGACTTTCTACAATGAGCAGTTCTTC.